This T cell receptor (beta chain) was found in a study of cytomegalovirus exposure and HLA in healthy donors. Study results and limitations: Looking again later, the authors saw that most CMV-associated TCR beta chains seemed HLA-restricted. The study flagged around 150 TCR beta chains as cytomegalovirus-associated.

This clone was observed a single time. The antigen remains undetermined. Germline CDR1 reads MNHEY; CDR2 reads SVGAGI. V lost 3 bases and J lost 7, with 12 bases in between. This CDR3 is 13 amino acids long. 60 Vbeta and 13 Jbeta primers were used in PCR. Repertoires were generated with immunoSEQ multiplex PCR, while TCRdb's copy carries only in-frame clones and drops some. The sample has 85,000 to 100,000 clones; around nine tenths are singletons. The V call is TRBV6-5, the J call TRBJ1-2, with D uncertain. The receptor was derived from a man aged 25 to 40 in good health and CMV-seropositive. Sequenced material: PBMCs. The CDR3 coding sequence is TGTGCCAGCAGTTATATGCGGGCCGGTGGCTACACCTTC. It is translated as CASSYMRAGGYTF.